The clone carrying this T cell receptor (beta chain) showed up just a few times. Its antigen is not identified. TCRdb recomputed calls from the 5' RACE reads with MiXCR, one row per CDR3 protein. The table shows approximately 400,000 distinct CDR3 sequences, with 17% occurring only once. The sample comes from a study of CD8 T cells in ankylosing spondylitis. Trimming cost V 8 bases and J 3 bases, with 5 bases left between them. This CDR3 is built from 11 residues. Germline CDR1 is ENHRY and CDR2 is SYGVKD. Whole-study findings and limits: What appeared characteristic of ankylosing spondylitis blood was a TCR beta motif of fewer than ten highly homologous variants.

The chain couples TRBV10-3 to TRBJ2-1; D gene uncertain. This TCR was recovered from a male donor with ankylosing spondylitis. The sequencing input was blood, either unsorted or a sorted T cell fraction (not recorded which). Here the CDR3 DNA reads TGTGCCATCGGGGACTACAATGAGCAGTTCTTC. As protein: CAIGDYNEQFF.